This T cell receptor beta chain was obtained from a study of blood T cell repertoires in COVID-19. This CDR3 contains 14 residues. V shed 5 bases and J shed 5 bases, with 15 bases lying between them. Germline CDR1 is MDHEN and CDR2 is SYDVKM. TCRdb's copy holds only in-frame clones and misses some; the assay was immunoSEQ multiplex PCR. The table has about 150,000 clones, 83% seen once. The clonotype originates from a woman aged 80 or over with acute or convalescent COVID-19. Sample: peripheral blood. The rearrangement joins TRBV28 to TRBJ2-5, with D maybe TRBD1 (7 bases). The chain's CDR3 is CASSLRGEVETQYF. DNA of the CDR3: TGTGCCAGCAGTCTCAGGGGGGAGGTGGAGACCCAGTACTTC. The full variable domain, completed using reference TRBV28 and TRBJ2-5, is DVKVTQSSRYLVKRTGEKVFLECVQDMDHENMFWYRQDPGLGLRLIYFSYDVKMKEKGDIPEGYSVSREKKERFSLILESASTNQTSMYLCASSLRGEVETQYFGPGTRLLVL.